Listed here are 3 T cell receptor beta chains from one sample, sequenced in a study of blood T cell repertoires in COVID-19. Only in-frame clones appear in the TCRdb table, and some are missing; sequencing was by immunoSEQ multiplex PCR. The table lists about 240,000 clones, approximately 86% of them singletons. Material for sequencing was PBMCs or T cells enriched from blood (not recorded which). The origin of the receptors is a woman aged 25 to 39 with acute COVID-19.

This CDR3 is CASSFRQGTNTEAFF. The CDR3 nucleotides are TGCGCCAGCAGCTTCAGACAGGGCACGAACACTGAAGCTTTCTTT. The V call is TRBV5-1, the J call TRBJ1-1; 7 bases agree with TRBD1. Germline assignment: CDR1 SGHRS and CDR2 YFSETQ. V lost 2 bases and J lost 1; bases outside the gene matches: 5. This CDR3 contains 15 residues.

The chain is built from TRBV6-2 or TRBV6-3 and TRBJ2-6; 10 bases agree with TRBD1. CDR3 length: 19 amino acids. J gave up 2 bases and V 5 bases, and 12 bases lay outside the gene matches. Germline CDR1 is MNHEY and CDR2 is SVGEGT. CDR3 nucleotide sequence: TGTGCCAGCAGTACTCGACAGGGGGCACTGCGAGCTGGGGCCAACGTCCTGACTTTC. As protein: CASSTRQGALRAGANVLTF.

The rearrangement links TRBV7-2 to TRBJ1-2; 7 bases are shared with TRBD1. V lost 2 bases, J lost 4 bases, and 4 bases stayed unmatched. Germline CDR1 is SGHTA and CDR2 is FQGNSA. This CDR3 has 14 amino acids. CDR3 loop: CASSLSQGSYGYTF. The CDR3 DNA is TGTGCCAGCAGCTTATCACAGGGGAGCTATGGCTACACCTTC.